The entry that follows covers one T cell receptor beta chain sequence. Its antigen is unidentified. The data belong to a study of T-cell reconstitution after alpha-beta-depleted transplantation in children. Findings and caveats of the study: Two months or so post-transplant, alpha-beta T cells reportedly derived from several hundred expanded graft clones. After one year, T-cell counts and TCRbeta diversity mostly came from new T cells.

Researchers prepared the TCRbeta library using unique molecular identifiers, the study reports. MiXCR was run by TCRdb on the PCR reads, yielding one entry per CDR3 protein. The sample shows 780,000 or so distinct CDR3 sequences, 15% to 20% of them seen only once. The CDR3 contains 13 residues. Trimming cost V 1 base and J 4 bases, with 5 bases left between them. CDR1 is LGHDT, CDR2 YNNKEL, per germline (reference sequence). The material sequenced was PBMCs, mostly from graft donor cells, taken 360 days after TCRalphabeta/CD19-depleted stem cell transplant. The receptor comes from a male patient younger than 18 who had a stem cell transplant for acute lymphoblastic leukemia, so the T cells may come from the graft donor. The chain has TRBV3-1 and TRBJ1-5; D is undetermined. The CDR3 coding sequence is TGTGCCAGCAGCCAAGTCGAAAATCAGCCCCAGCATTTT. The encoded protein is CASSQVENQPQHF. The full variable domain, its missing parts supplied by reference TRBV3-1 and TRBJ1-5, is DTAVSQTPKYLVTQMGNDKSIKCEQNLGHDTMYWYKQDSKKFLKIMFSYNNKELIINETVPNRFSPKSPDKAHLNLHINSLELGDSAVYFCASSQVENQPQHFGDGTRLSIL.